The clone carrying this T cell receptor (beta chain) was counted at least ten times. The target antigen is unknown. These data originate in a study of CD8+CD57+ T cells in acquired aplastic anemia. Study at large: Sorted CD4+ and CD8+ cells yielded DNA averaging around 3.2 ug. As sequenced from healthy donors, CD4+ cells averaged roughly 10 million reads. Whole-study results and caveats: Patients and controls shared some 30 CD8+ CDR3 sequences, highly expressed in patients. Patients were compared with controls for CD8+ Simpson's diversity, and no significant difference emerged.

Germline-derived CDR1 and CDR2 are LNHDA and SQIVND (reference sequence). V was pared by 6 bases and J by 2 bases, with 3 bases of the junction left unmatched. The CDR3 runs 14 residues. TCR beta VDJ and CDR3 were profiled, and genomic DNA was the template. TCRdb redid the calling of the reads with MiXCR, one entry per CDR3 protein. The profile shows around 400,000 distinct CDR3 sequences, 55% to 70% of them singletons. The sequencing input was sorted CD4+, CD8+, or CD8+CD57+ T cells (not recorded which) from PBMCs. The TCR was taken from a human donor in good health, serving as a control. The rearrangement uses TRBV19 and TRBJ1-5, with 8 positions matching TRBD1. CDR3 amino acids: CASRDRVGNQPQHF. CDR3 coding DNA: TGTGCCAGTAGGGACAGGGTCGGCAATCAGCCCCAGCATTTT. Based on the CDR3 plus reference TRBV19 and TRBJ1-5, the full variable domain is DGGITQSPKYLFRKEGQNVTLSCEQNLNHDAMYWYRQDPGQGLRLIYYSQIVNDFQKGDIAEGYSVSREKKESFPLTVTSAQKNPTAFYLCASRDRVGNQPQHFGDGTRLSIL.